A single sample is the source of the 18 T cell receptor beta chains below, sequenced in a study of shared T cell receptors in the human thymus. Libraries were prepared by immunoSEQ multiplex PCR; TCRdb keeps only in-frame clonotypes and omits some of them. The table records some 640,000 clones, 87% of them present only once. The sample was also linked to a second study, of human thymus T cells.

Sequencing was done on a sample of thymocytes. The receptors were sampled from a boy in the first two years of life with a congenital heart defect.

The chain combines TRBV2 with TRBJ2-7; TRBD1 matches 8 bases. CDR3 size: 18 residues. The V segment lost 7 bases and the J segment 1 base; nucleotides outside the gene matches: 18. Germline assignment: CDR1 SNHLY and CDR2 FYNNEI. The CDR3 reads CASTAASTGTGKSYEQYF. DNA for the CDR3: TGTGCCAGCACCGCGGCATCCACCGGGACAGGAAAATCCTACGAGCAGTACTTC.

V and J are TRBV7-2 and TRBJ2-1; no clear D. The CDR3 runs to 13 residues. The V end lost 1 base, the J end lost 9 bases, and 10 bases lay between the germline ends. The germline CDR1 and CDR2 sequences are SGHTA and FQGNSA. Written as DNA, the CDR3 is TGTGCCAGCAGCTTAGTAGGCGGTCCTGAGCAGTTCTTC. Its translation: CASSLVGGPEQFF.

The CDR3 protein is CASSFCLGQSYEQYF. DNA for the CDR3: TGTGCCAGCAGCTTTTGCCTAGGACAGTCCTACGAGCAGTACTTC. The chain links TRBV7-4 to TRBJ2-7, with a possible D match to TRBD1 (6 bases). The CDR3 contains 15 residues. Germline loops: CDR1 SGHVT, CDR2 SQSDAQ. The V gene lost 3 bases and the J gene lost 1 base, with 13 bases spanning the gap.

The chain has TRBV6-5 and TRBJ1-5; 7 bases are a match to TRBD1. This CDR3 has 15 residues. The germline V gene encodes CDR1 MNHEY and CDR2 SVGAGI. Trimming removed 6 bases from V and 6 bases from J; junction bases left unmatched: 11. The CDR3 DNA follows: TGTGCCAGCAGGCCGACAGGGAATACTGGTCAGCCCCAGCATTTT. Its translation: CASRPTGNTGQPQHF.

The chain combines TRBV5-1 with TRBJ2-7, with TRBD2 identical over 15 bases. V lost 5 bases and J lost 2; bases outside the gene matches: 2. Germline CDR1 and CDR2: SGHRS and YFSETQ. The CDR3 contains 15 residues. DNA of the CDR3: TGCGCCAGCAGGGGACTAGCGGGAGGACCCTACGAGCAGTACTTC. The encoded protein is CASRGLAGGPYEQYF.

This clone was seen only once. CDR3 sequence (DNA): TGTGCCAGCAGTTTCAGCGGGAACACCGGGGAGCTGTTTTTT. It yields the protein CASSFSGNTGELFF. V and J are TRBV27 and TRBJ2-2, with a possible D match to TRBD2 (5 bases). Germline-derived CDR1 and CDR2 are MNHEY and SMNVEV (reference sequence). Trimming removed 3 bases from V and 1 base from J, with 6 bases in between. The CDR3 length is 14 residues.

The chain has TRBV29-1 and TRBJ1-2, with D possibly being TRBD1 (6 bases). The ends were cut back, 4 bases at V and 8 bases at J, with 14 bases in the middle. Per germline, CDR1 SQVTM and CDR2 ANQGSEA. The CDR3 extends over 12 amino acids. In nucleotides, the CDR3 is TGCAGCGTTGCCCTGGGGGGGGCCGGCTACACCTTC. Protein: CSVALGGAGYTF.

About this clone itself: The junction differs from germline at one of its ends, possibly a read error. The rearrangement uses TRBV4-3 and TRBJ2-4; 10 positions match TRBD1. CDR1 and CDR2 from the germline V gene are LGHNA and YSLEER. The length of the CDR3 is 14 residues. The CDR3 region is CASSQETGGRSTDF. As DNA, the CDR3 is TGCGCCAGCAGCCAGGAGACAGGGGGCCGGTCTACGGACTTC.

The DNA of the CDR3 is TGTGCCAGCAGCCAAGTGGGGGACCTAAAGGACAGGGGTCGGCTCCAAAGCTCCTACGAGCAGTACTTC. Translation gives CASSQVGDLKDRGRLQSSYEQYF. This sequence joins TRBV14 and TRBJ2-7, with TRBD1 matching 9 bases. Germline CDR1 is SGHDN and CDR2 is FVKESK. Trimming cost V 1 base and J 0 bases; bases outside gene matches: 25. The CDR3 covers 23 residues.

V gene TRBV2 combines with J gene TRBJ1-2, with no clear D. The germline V and J ends were trimmed by 9 bases and 1 base, with 21 bases remaining between them. CDR1 and CDR2 (germline): SNHLY, FYNNEI. The CDR3 runs to 16 residues. The CDR3 region has the DNA TGTGCCAGGGATACCGGACTTCCTACTCTTAACTATGGCTACACCTTC. Its translation is CARDTGLPTLNYGYTF.

This chain uses TRBV5-1 with TRBJ1-2; no clear D. CDR1 SGHRS and CDR2 YFSETQ come from the germline V gene. This CDR3 region has 14 residues. V was pared by 2 bases and J by 4 bases, with 12 bases between. Here the CDR3 DNA reads TGCGCCAGCAGCTTTAACAATCCGATCTATGGCTACACCTTC. It encodes CASSFNNPIYGYTF.

J is TRBJ2-1 and V is TRBV4-3; 10 bases match TRBD2. Germline CDR1 and CDR2: LGHNA and YSLEER. V shed 0 bases and J 13 bases; nucleotides not matched to a gene: 12. The CDR3 runs 16 residues. The CDR3, as DNA: TGCGCCAGCAGCCAAGATGGAAGCGGGAGGGCCCCGGGTCAGTTCTTC. It is translated as CASSQDGSGRAPGQFF.

The chain links TRBV27 to TRBJ2-2; no clear D gene. The V gene's germline CDR1 is MNHEY and CDR2 SMNVEV (reference sequence). The V end was cut by 2 bases, the J end by 0 bases, with 13 bases between. CDR3 length equals 17 residues. For the CDR3, the DNA is TGTGCCAGCAGTTTAAGGCACAGCCCATCGAACACCGGGGAGCTGTTTTTT. This gives the protein CASSLRHSPSNTGELFF.

V and J are TRBV9 and TRBJ1-4; TRBD1 agrees at 7 bases. CDR3 size: 17 residues. With 3 bases clipped from V and 0 bases from J, the junction kept 8 bases outside the gene matches. The germline V gene encodes CDR1 SGDLS and CDR2 YYNGEE. The CDR3 region is CASSALTGTATNEKLFF. In nucleotides, the CDR3 is TGTGCCAGCAGCGCACTGACCGGGACAGCAACTAATGAAAAACTGTTTTTT.

The chain couples TRBV5-1 to TRBJ1-2, with D unclear. The CDR3 is made up of 15 amino acids. Germline CDR1 and CDR2: SGHRS and YFSETQ. The germline V and J ends were trimmed by 0 bases and 4 bases, with 13 bases remaining between them. The CDR3 coding sequence is TGCGCCAGCAGCTTGGCCGACCCGGCGGGCTATGGCTACACCTTC. Amino acid sequence: CASSLADPAGYGYTF.

The CDR3 DNA sequence: TGTGCCAGCACGGGGGGTAGCGCAGATACGCAGTATTTT. It translates to CASTGGSADTQYF. The V call is TRBV2, the J call TRBJ2-3; 7 nucleotides agree with TRBD2. V shed 7 bases and J 4 bases; nucleotides not matched to a gene: 5. Per germline, CDR1 SNHLY and CDR2 FYNNEI. CDR3 size: 13 residues.

This clone was recorded only once. The chain combines TRBV19 with TRBJ1-6; D uncertain. V lost 3 bases and J lost 0, with 9 bases in between. Germline V gives CDR1 LNHDA, CDR2 SQIVND (reference sequence). This CDR3 region has 16 residues. The CDR3 nucleotides are TGTGCCAGTAGTATGCGCCATAGCTCCTATAATTCACCCCTCCACTTT. This codes for CASSMRHSSYNSPLHF.

The chain carries TRBV7-9 and TRBJ1-1; 7 bases fit TRBD1. V gave up 4 bases and J gave up 0 bases; unmatched junction bases: 5. CDR1 SEHNR and CDR2 FQNEAQ come from the germline V gene (reference sequence). The CDR3 sequence is 15 residues long. For the CDR3, the DNA is TGTGCCAGCAGCTCGACGGACAGGATGAACACTGAAGCTTTCTTT. Its protein is CASSSTDRMNTEAFF.